The rows below give T cell receptor beta chains drawn from one sample of a study of beta chain features in type 1 diabetes. The protocol was immunoSEQ multiplex PCR, while the TCRdb copy is restricted to in-frame clones and leaves out a portion. This repertoire shows about 370,000 clones, roughly 9.8% found once; its top ten account for around 0.66%. The sample consisted of central memory CD4+ T cells from blood. The receptors were gathered from a man aged 30 to 39 with type 1 diabetes. Both conserved end residues are trimmed from each CDR3.

V,CDR3
TRBV11-2,ASSLEGTRGTQY
TRBV5-1,ASGEGRGVHEQY
TRBV5-1,ASSGTPRTGDTQY
TRBV5-4,ASSERASQETQY
TRBV10-3,AISEPTGEAF
TRBV7-2,ASGRRFYEQY
TRBV4-2,ASSQEGQAF
TRBV28,ASRYVRPSQQF
TRBV29-1,SVESPGQGGTDTQY
TRBV29-1,SVEVTGYEQY
TRBV5-8,ASSPGLAGGEETQY
TRBV27,ASSPRGYTEAF
TRBV7-6,ASSHVQGQETQY
TRBV5-6,ASSPTRLAGQEQF
TRBV19,ASNFRGETQY
TRBV4-1,ASSQREFEETQY
TRBV18,ASSPDRGYYGYT
TRBV6-1,ASSATPKGELF
TRBV9,ASSVGPSLAESHDEQY
TRBV19,ASSTTGTAQPQH
TRBV6-5,ASSYSWGMDTQY
TRBV7-2,ASSLDRVAYEQY
TRBV25-1,ASSSPSGRVHEQY
TRBV6-6,ASSYTGQGHEQY
TRBV5-4,ASSLAGGNYEQY
TRBV6-5,ASSELGEPEAF
TRBV19,ASSIFVSGGQEQY
TRBV4-3,ASSQDRGQPQH
TRBV9,ASSVRREGPDTQY
TRBV28,ASSPWTGNTEAF
TRBV5-1,ASSLTGDSTDTQY
TRBV4-3,ASSQELRVQSGANVLT
TRBV7-2,ASSASHTGSDGYT
TRBV7-2,ASSSSGGTNEKLF
TRBV28,ASSPGTANYGYT
TRBV27,ASSLNGQRNEKLF
TRBV5-1,ASSLAGQGALDEQY